This T cell receptor (beta chain) came from a study of technical replicates of blood from several donors. Only in-frame clones appear in the TCRdb table, and some are missing; sequencing was by immunoSEQ multiplex PCR. The table records just under 85,000 clones, around 90% of them present only once. A few counts support this clone. V shed 2 bases, J shed 3 bases, and the junction held 3 bases outside the gene matches. Looked up from germline, CDR1 is WNHNN and CDR2 is SYGVQD (reference sequence). CDR3 length: 16 amino acids. This receptor was taken from a human donor in good health. This chain links TRBV10-1 with TRBJ2-7; 14 nucleotides agree with TRBD2. Sample: T cells isolated from PBMCs. The CDR3 here is CASSERTSGRYYEQYF. The CDR3, as DNA: TGCGCCAGCAGTGAGAGGACTAGCGGGAGGTACTACGAGCAGTACTTC.